Given below is one T cell receptor beta chain in context. As yet, its antigen is unknown. The PCR had 60 Vbeta and 13 Jbeta primers. Only in-frame clones appear in the TCRdb table, and some are missing; sequencing was by immunoSEQ multiplex PCR. The sample has approximately 76,000 clones; about 80% are singletons. The CDR3 length is 18 residues. V dropped 4 bases and J dropped 8 bases, with 28 bases sitting between them. The data were taken from a study of cytomegalovirus exposure and HLA in healthy donors. Study-wide findings and caveats: In the analysis, some V segments, TRBV6-2 and TRBV6-3 included, were excluded as indistinguishable.

The sequencing sample was made of PBMCs. The clonotype originates from a man aged 25-45 years in good health and CMV-seronegative. The chain couples TRBV5-3 to TRBJ2-1; D may be TRBD2 (10 bases). TRBV5-3 is labeled an ORF, and its function is uncertain. In nucleotides, the CDR3 is TGTGCCAGAAGCGGGACAGGGTCGGCTAGCGGGAGTAAAGATGAGCAGTTCTTC. It yields the protein CARSGTGSASGSKDEQFF.